This is a list of T cell receptor beta chains from one sample in a study of blood T cell repertoires in COVID-19. The data were produced by immunoSEQ multiplex PCR, yet TCRdb's version contains in-frame clones alone and is incomplete. This table holds fewer than 200,000 clones, 70% to 85% found once. What was sequenced was peripheral blood. The receptors stem from a woman aged 40 to 50 with COVID-19, enrolled during active disease. The CDR3 runs from the conserved cysteine through the conserved F or W. D genes are given only for firm matches. Expanded clones get a size class; other rows say once, few or many, or leave the size out.

j_call	v_call	d_call	clone_size	cdr3_aa	cdr3_nt
TRBJ1-2	TRBV27	NA	few	CASSLTENYGYTF	TGTGCCAGCAGTTTAACAGAAAACTATGGCTACACCTTC
TRBJ2-3	TRBV5-4	TRBD1	once	CASSRTGVTQYF	TGTGCCAGCAGCAGGACAGGGGTTACGCAGTATTTT
TRBJ2-3	TRBV6-4	TRBD1	few	CASSDSAGGQTDTQYF	TGTGCCAGCAGTGACTCGGCAGGGGGCCAGACAGATACGCAGTATTTT
TRBJ2-2	TRBV28	TRBD2	few	CASSFSGRANTGELFF	TGTGCCAGCAGTTTTAGCGGGAGGGCGAACACCGGGGAGCTGTTTTTT
TRBJ1-2	TRBV18	TRBD1	NA	CASSPPTGVGYTF	TGTGCCAGCTCACCCCCAACAGGGGTGGGCTACACCTTC
TRBJ1-2	TRBV12-5	NA	few	CASGKQARINYGYTF	TGTGCTAGTGGCAAGCAAGCCAGGATTAACTATGGCTACACCTTC
TRBJ2-1	TRBV19	TRBD2	NA	CASSQSTSGYNEQFF	TGTGCCAGTAGTCAGTCGACTAGCGGATACAATGAGCAGTTCTTC
TRBJ2-1	TRBV7-3	TRBD2	NA	CASSLTQRGGKVGEQFF	TGTGCCAGCAGCTTAACGCAACGCGGGGGGAAGGTAGGGGAGCAGTTCTTC
TRBJ2-2	TRBV11-2	NA	NA	CASSLGAQGYHGELFF	TGTGCCAGCAGCTTAGGGGCACAGGGTTATCACGGGGAGCTGTTTTTT
TRBJ1-1	TRBV27	NA	NA	CASSFGGFTEAFF	TGTGCCAGCAGTTTCGGGGGTTTCACTGAAGCTTTCTTT
TRBJ2-5	TRBV19	TRBD1	NA	CASSPRTGVETQYF	TGTGCCAGTAGTCCCAGGACAGGGGTTGAGACCCAGTACTTC
TRBJ1-5	TRBV5-5	NA	NA	CASSLQFGNQPQHF	TGTGCCAGCAGCTTGCAATTCGGGAATCAGCCCCAGCATTTT
TRBJ2-2	TRBV19	NA	NA	CASISLREEGTGELFF	TGTGCCAGTATCAGTCTCCGTGAGGAGGGCACCGGGGAGCTGTTTTTT
TRBJ2-7	TRBV25-1	NA	NA	CASSEGLTLYF	TGTGCCAGCAGTGAGGGGCTAACCCTGTACTTC
TRBJ2-7	TRBV5-4	TRBD1	NA	CASSWDRSYEQYF	TGTGCCAGCAGTTGGGACAGAAGCTACGAGCAGTACTTC
TRBJ1-1	TRBV28	TRBD1	NA	CASSLFGDRGKNTEAFF	TGTGCCAGCAGTTTATTTGGGGACAGGGGAAAGAACACTGAAGCTTTCTTT
TRBJ2-5	TRBV21-1	NA	NA	CASSKQGTSGGRETQYF	TGTGCCAGCAGCAAACAAGGGACTAGCGGGGGCAGAGAGACCCAGTACTTC
TRBJ1-1	TRBV7-9	TRBD1	NA	CASSQRDSLEAFF	TGTGCCAGCAGCCAACGGGACAGCCTTGAAGCTTTCTTT
TRBJ2-5	TRBV5-6	NA	NA	CASGGIGGETQYF	TGTGCCAGCGGGGGGATAGGTGGGGAGACCCAGTACTTC
TRBJ2-3	TRBV6-2/TRBV6-3	NA	once	CASSYTNTDTQYF	TGTGCCAGCAGTTACACTAACACAGATACGCAGTATTTT
TRBJ1-1	TRBV3-1/TRBV3-2	NA	NA	CASSPLERTLTEAFF	TGTGCCAGCAGCCCTCTAGAGCGGACGCTTACTGAAGCTTTCTTT
TRBJ2-7	TRBV4-1	NA	NA	CASSQVAGIPYEQYF	TGCGCCAGCAGCCAAGTGGCCGGGATCCCCTACGAGCAGTACTTC
TRBJ1-1	TRBV7-2	TRBD1	NA	CASTRDRGAFF	TGTGCCAGCACACGGGACAGGGGTGCTTTCTTT
TRBJ2-2	TRBV7-8	NA	NA	CASKTGNTGELFF	TGTGCCAGCAAGACGGGGAACACCGGGGAGCTGTTTTTT
TRBJ1-5	TRBV27	NA	NA	CASSSEGWNQPQHF	TGTGCCAGCAGTAGTGAGGGATGGAATCAGCCCCAGCATTTT
TRBJ2-2	TRBV5-1	NA	NA	CASSFSAENTGELFF	TGCGCCAGCTCCTTTAGCGCCGAAAACACCGGGGAGCTGTTTTTT
TRBJ2-7	TRBV18	TRBD2	few	CASSRGGSYEQYF	TGTGCCAGCTCACGGGGGGGCTCCTACGAGCAGTACTTC
TRBJ2-3	TRBV15	TRBD2	few	CATSSPGGTSTDTQYF	TGTGCCACCAGCAGCCCGGGGGGGACTAGCACAGATACGCAGTATTTT
TRBJ2-5	TRBV6-2/TRBV6-3	NA	NA	CASSYVGGNQETQYF	TGTGCCAGCAGTTATGTGGGGGGAAACCAAGAGACCCAGTACTTC
TRBJ1-2	TRBV4-1	TRBD1	NA	CASSQDSGQGAFDYGYTF	TGCGCCAGCAGCCAAGATTCGGGACAGGGGGCATTTGACTATGGCTACACCTTC
TRBJ1-6	TRBV5-4	NA	few	CASSLSPGVHNSPLHF	TGTGCCAGCAGCTTGTCCCCCGGGGTCCATAATTCACCCCTCCACTTT
TRBJ2-1	TRBV19	TRBD2	few	CASSVSGRHSEQFF	TGTGCCAGTAGTGTGAGCGGGAGGCATAGTGAGCAGTTCTTC
TRBJ1-5	TRBV7-8	NA	NA	CASSLSPRGGDSNQPQHF	TGTGCCAGCAGCTTATCTCCCAGGGGAGGGGATAGCAATCAGCCCCAGCATTTT